The 11 T cell receptor beta chains below all came from one sample that was sequenced in a study of T cell responses to AZD1222 COVID-19 vaccine. Libraries were prepared by immunoSEQ multiplex PCR; TCRdb keeps only in-frame clonotypes and omits some of them. The sample consists of about 55,000 clones, approximately 88% of them appearing once. The source was peripheral blood, collected on day 0 of AZD1222 vaccination. These TCRs come from an adult in good health.

J is TRBJ2-1 and V is TRBV28; D is unclear. The V gene lost 7 bases and the J gene lost 9 bases, with 10 bases spanning the gap. The CDR3 has 11 amino acids. Germline loops: CDR1 MDHEN, CDR2 SYDVKM. The chain's CDR3 is CASKSIGEQFF. The CDR3 DNA is TGTGCCAGCAAGAGTATCGGTGAGCAGTTCTTC.

This clone came up once. The chain is built from TRBV9 and TRBJ2-7; D is possibly TRBD1 (5 bases). CDR3 length equals 13 residues. Trimming took off 3 bases at V and 3 bases at J, with 10 bases between the two ends. Germline CDR1 and CDR2: SGDLS and YYNGEE. The DNA of the CDR3 is TGTGCCAGCAGCGCAGACAGTTACTACGAGCAGTACTTC. Its protein is CASSADSYYEQYF.

This clone was seen a handful of times. The V gene is TRBV28, the J gene TRBJ1-5, with TRBD1 matching over 7 bases. Trimming at V came to 6 bases and at J to 4 bases, leaving 9 bases not matched to a gene. This CDR3 is 15 amino acids long. Germline V CDR1 and CDR2: MDHEN, SYDVKM. Here the CDR3 DNA reads TGTGCCAGCAGCCTTCTAGACAGGGAAAATCAGCCCCAGCATTTT. Protein sequence: CASSLLDRENQPQHF.

The chain joins TRBV19 to TRBJ1-6, with 7 bases aligning to TRBD1. Germline loops: CDR1 LNHDA, CDR2 SQIVND (reference sequence). The CDR3 is 14 residues long. Trimming removed 6 bases from V and 7 bases from J; junction bases left unmatched: 6. The CDR3 region has the DNA TGTGCCAGTAGCACAGGGGTCGGGAATTCACCCCTCCACTTT. As protein: CASSTGVGNSPLHF.

The rearrangement joins TRBV19 to TRBJ1-6, with D maybe TRBD1 (5 bases). Per the germline V gene, CDR1 is LNHDA and CDR2 is SQIVND (reference sequence). The CDR3 runs to 13 residues. V was trimmed by 6 bases and J by 7 bases, leaving 10 bases between them. This chain's CDR3 is CASSTGGNSPLHF. The CDR3 DNA follows: TGTGCCAGTAGCACAGGAGGAAATTCACCCCTCCACTTT.

This chain uses TRBV30 with TRBJ2-7, with 9 bases aligning to TRBD1. The length of the CDR3 is 13 residues. J gave up 4 bases and V 4 bases, and 5 bases lay outside the gene matches. Germline V lookup: CDR1 GTSNPN, CDR2 SVGIG (reference sequence). This CDR3 is CAWNRDREYEQYF. In nucleotides, the CDR3 is TGTGCCTGGAACCGGGACAGGGAGTACGAGCAGTACTTC.

CDR3 nucleotides: TGTGCCATCAGTGGTCGGTCCGGGGGCACTACGAACACTGAAGCTTTCTTT. It specifies CAISGRSGGTTNTEAFF. This sequence joins TRBV10-3 and TRBJ1-1, with D perhaps matching TRBD1 (6 bases). V lost 4 bases, J lost 1 base, and 19 bases lay in between. Germline values: CDR1 ENHRY, CDR2 SYGVKD. This CDR3 has 17 residues.

The V call is TRBV9, the J call TRBJ2-7; D tentatively reads TRBD1 or TRBD2 (5 bases each). The CDR3 totals 15 residues. Trimming took off 0 bases at V and 5 bases at J, with 15 bases between the two ends. Germline loops: CDR1 SGDLS, CDR2 YYNGEE. The CDR3 loop reads CASSVDRDAAHEQYF. The CDR3 coding sequence is TGTGCCAGCAGCGTAGACCGGGACGCCGCACACGAGCAGTACTTC.

This chain uses TRBV28 with TRBJ1-1; D perhaps matches TRBD1 (6 bases). The V gene lost 3 bases and the J gene lost 1 base, with 9 bases spanning the gap. This CDR3 is built from 14 residues. The germline V gene has CDR1 MDHEN and CDR2 SYDVKM. The CDR3 spells CASSLGGANTEAFF. The CDR3 DNA reads as TGTGCCAGCAGTTTGGGGGGGGCGAACACTGAAGCTTTCTTT.

CDR3 in DNA: TGTGCCAGCAGCAGGGACGCCAGCTATAATTCACCCCTCCACTTT. Residues: CASSRDASYNSPLHF. The V and J genes are TRBV7-2 and TRBJ1-6, with D possibly matching TRBD1 (5 bases). The CDR3 has 15 amino acids. Germline loops: CDR1 SGHTA, CDR2 FQGNSA. Trimming took off 5 bases at V and 3 bases at J, with 11 bases between the two ends.

The V call is TRBV6-5, the J call TRBJ1-5; D unresolved. The germline V and J ends were trimmed by 7 bases and 2 bases, with 15 bases remaining between them. The CDR3 extends over 15 amino acids. The germline V gene has CDR1 MNHEY and CDR2 SVGAGI. The chain's CDR3 is CASTLSLGGNQPQHF. The CDR3 nucleotides read TGTGCCAGCACACTGTCACTTGGGGGCAATCAGCCCCAGCATTTT.